Following are 32 T cell receptor beta chains from one sample sequenced in a study of cytomegalovirus exposure and HLA in healthy donors. Only in-frame clones appear in the TCRdb table, and some are missing; sequencing was by immunoSEQ multiplex PCR. The sample yields some 60,000 clones, approximately 96% seen once. The sample was PBMCs. The receptors derive from a man younger than 30 in good health and CMV-seronegative.

This chain joins TRBV6-5 and TRBJ2-3; D not resolved. V lost 6 bases and J 2 bases, leaving 9 bases between the germline ends. Germline V gives CDR1 MNHEY, CDR2 SVGAGI. The CDR3 totals 13 residues. The CDR3 protein is CASSPLFTDTQYF. In DNA form, the CDR3 reads TGTGCCAGCAGCCCCCTCTTCACAGATACGCAGTATTTT.

The genes are TRBV19 and TRBJ2-3, with 7 positions matching TRBD1. V gave up 5 bases and J gave up 2 bases; unmatched junction bases: 7. Germline loops: CDR1 LNHDA, CDR2 SQIVND (reference sequence). The CDR3 sequence is 15 residues long. The CDR3 DNA follows: TGTGCCAGTAGTCTCCGACAGGGTCCCACAGATACGCAGTATTTT. Its translation: CASSLRQGPTDTQYF.

The chain uses TRBV9 and TRBJ2-5; the match to TRBD2 covers 9 bases. Trimming removed 4 bases from V and 5 bases from J; junction bases left unmatched: 12. Germline V gene data show CDR1 as SGDLS and CDR2 as YYNGEE. The CDR3 spans 16 residues. Here the CDR3 reads CASSPGRAGGLETQYF. As DNA, the CDR3 is TGTGCCAGCAGCCCCGGGAGAGCGGGAGGCCTTGAGACCCAGTACTTC.

J is TRBJ2-7 and V is TRBV19; 10 nucleotides line up with TRBD1. From germline, CDR1 is LNHDA and CDR2 SQIVND (reference sequence). The CDR3 runs to 13 residues. The V and J ends lost 5 bases and 6 bases, in that order; junction bases with no gene match: 4. CDR3 nucleotide sequence: TGTGCCAGTAGTGCGGGACAGGGGATCGAGCAGTACTTC. Translating gives CASSAGQGIEQYF. Complete variable domain (other parts from reference TRBV19 and TRBJ2-7): DGGITQSPKYLFRKEGQNVTLSCEQNLNHDAMYWYRQDPGQGLRLIYYSQIVNDFQKGDIAEGYSVSREKKESFPLTVTSAQKNPTAFYLCASSAGQGIEQYFGPGTRLTVT.

J is TRBJ2-7 and V is TRBV11-3; D might be TRBD1 (5 bases). The CDR3 loop spans 12 amino acids. Germline values: CDR1 SGHNT, CDR2 YENEEA. Trimming took off 2 bases at V and 6 bases at J, with 8 bases between the two ends. DNA of the CDR3: TGTGCCAGCAGCTTAAGGGGAATCGAGCAGTACTTC. Encoded protein: CASSLRGIEQYF.

This chain uses TRBV5-6 with TRBJ2-2, with 7 bases fitting TRBD1. CDR1 and CDR2 (germline): SGHDT, YYEEEE. The CDR3 sequence is 15 residues long. The junction had 9 bases not matched to a gene; V was cut back by 6 bases and J by 4 bases. In DNA, the CDR3 is TGTGCCAGCAACCCCGGGACAGTTCTCACCGGGGAGCTGTTTTTT. Its translation: CASNPGTVLTGELFF.

This clone has just one count. The chain combines TRBV6-5 with TRBJ2-6, with D maybe TRBD2 (5 bases). V lost 2 bases to trimming and J lost 0 bases, with 8 bases between them. The CDR3 is made up of 16 amino acids. Looked up from germline, CDR1 is MNHEY and CDR2 is SVGAGI. The CDR3 protein is CASSYVAISGANVLTF. In nucleotides, the CDR3 is TGTGCCAGCAGTTACGTAGCGATCTCTGGGGCCAACGTCCTGACTTTC.

This clone was detected only once. The rearrangement links TRBV5-8 to TRBJ2-7; 7 bases map to TRBD1. Germline-derived CDR1 and CDR2 are SGHTS and YDEGEE. The length of the CDR3 is 14 residues. The J segment lost 1 base and the V segment lost 4 bases, leaving 5 bases of the junction unmatched. CDR3 region: CASSNRGRSYEQYF. In nucleotides, the CDR3 is TGTGCCAGCAGCAACAGGGGCAGATCCTACGAGCAGTACTTC. Full variable domain (missing parts from reference TRBV5-8 and TRBJ2-7): EAGVTQSPTHLIKTRGQQATLRCSPISGHTSVYWYQQALGLGLQFLLWYDEGEERNRGNFPPRFSGRQFPNYSSELNVNALELEDSALYLCASSNRGRSYEQYFGPGTRLTVT.

The J gene is TRBJ1-2, the V gene TRBV7-9; D gene ambiguous. The length of the CDR3 is 13 residues. Germline V lookup: CDR1 SEHNR, CDR2 FQNEAQ (reference sequence). V lost 5 bases to trimming and J lost 4 bases, with 11 bases between them. The CDR3, as DNA: TGTGCCAGCAGCCCTCCCAGTCCCTATGGCTACACCTTC. Translation gives CASSPPSPYGYTF.

The chain carries TRBV9 and TRBJ2-3, with TRBD1 matching 7 bases. The CDR3 loop spans 15 amino acids. Unmatched junction bases numbered 8, after V lost 4 bases and J lost 3 bases. Germline lookup yields CDR1 SGDLS and CDR2 YYNGEE. As DNA, the CDR3 is TGTGCCAGCAGCCCCAGGGACAGAGTAACAGATACGCAGTATTTT. Translation: CASSPRDRVTDTQYF. Full variable domain (remainder filled in from reference TRBV9 and TRBJ2-3): DSGVTQTPKHLITATGQRVTLRCSPRSGDLSVYWYQQSLDQGLQFLIQYYNGEERAKGNILERFSAQQFPDLHSELNLSSLELGDSALYFCASSPRDRVTDTQYFGPGTRLTVL.

Concerning this clone: A read error may account for a junction end that differs from germline. The rearrangement links TRBV7-7 to TRBJ2-2; 12 bases line up with TRBD1. There are 16 residues in the CDR3. The germline V gene has CDR1 SSHAT and CDR2 FNYEAQ (reference sequence). The CDR3 region is CASSFGTGGDTGELFF. The CDR3 DNA reads as TGTGCTAGCAGCTTTGGGACAGGGGGCGACACCGGGGAGCTGTTTTTT.

The chain joins TRBV10-1 to TRBJ1-2; 7 bases fit TRBD1. This CDR3 is built from 16 residues. J lost 0 bases, V lost 5 bases, and 9 bases had no gene match. CDR1 is WNHNN and CDR2 is SYGVQD in the germline V gene (reference sequence). CDR3 bases: TGCGCCAGCAGTCCCGGACAGGATAGACCTAACTATGGCTACACCTTC. Translating gives CASSPGQDRPNYGYTF.

The gene calls are TRBV28 and TRBJ2-3, with 9 positions matching TRBD1. Germline V gene data show CDR1 as MDHEN and CDR2 as SYDVKM. The CDR3 is 16 residues long. Trimming at V came to 2 bases and at J to 1 base, leaving 4 bases not matched to a gene. This CDR3 reads CASSLGQGIGTDTQYF. The CDR3 coding sequence is TGTGCCAGCAGTTTAGGACAGGGGATCGGCACAGATACGCAGTATTTT.

This sequence joins TRBV9 and TRBJ2-3; D remains ambiguous. V was pared by 1 base and J by 1 base, with 4 bases between. This CDR3 is 13 amino acids long. Germline CDR1 is SGDLS and CDR2 is YYNGEE. CDR3 sequence: CASSVSGTDTQYF. The CDR3 DNA reads TGTGCCAGCAGCGTATCCGGCACAGATACGCAGTATTTT.

The sample holds one count of this clone. This chain joins TRBV9 and TRBJ2-3; the D gene is possibly TRBD2 (5 bases). V shed 4 bases and J shed 0 bases, with 9 bases lying between them. CDR1 is SGDLS, CDR2 YYNGEE, per germline. CDR3 length: 14 amino acids. The CDR3 DNA is TGTGCCAGCAGCTCATGGACTAGCACAGATACGCAGTATTTT. Translated, it gives CASSSWTSTDTQYF.

The V call is TRBV5-4, the J call TRBJ2-3, with 10 bases aligning to TRBD2. Germline assignment: CDR1 SGHNT and CDR2 YYREEE (reference sequence). The CDR3 spans 16 residues. The V segment lost 4 bases and the J segment 2 bases; nucleotides outside the gene matches: 7. This CDR3 reads CASSERLAGDTDTQYF. CDR3 DNA sequence: TGTGCCAGCAGCGAGAGACTAGCGGGTGACACAGATACGCAGTATTTT.

The V and J genes are TRBV5-4 and TRBJ2-2, with a possible D match to TRBD1 (6 bases). The germline V and J ends were trimmed by 0 bases and 0 bases, with 9 bases remaining between them. Germline-derived CDR1 and CDR2 are SGHNT and YYREEE (reference sequence). This CDR3 comprises 16 residues. CDR3 nucleotide sequence: TGTGCCAGCAGCTTGGAGGGGGTTTCGAACACCGGGGAGCTGTTTTTT. The encoded protein is CASSLEGVSNTGELFF.

The rearrangement links TRBV30 to TRBJ2-2; TRBD2 aligns across 10 bases. Losses at the gene ends were 0 bases for V and 3 bases for J; bases not matched to a gene: 10. Germline V gene data show CDR1 as GTSNPN and CDR2 as SVGIG (reference sequence). There are 18 residues in the CDR3. CDR3 coding DNA: TGTGCCTGGAGTGTCTACCGGACTAGCGGAAGGCACACCGGGGAGCTGTTTTTT. This translates into CAWSVYRTSGRHTGELFF.

The V gene is TRBV4-3, the J gene TRBJ2-7; 9 bases line up with TRBD2. The CDR3 sequence is 15 residues long. Germline V CDR1 and CDR2: LGHNA, YSLEER. With 4 bases clipped from V and 5 bases from J, the junction kept 9 bases outside the gene matches. The CDR3 is CASSRAGGRLDEQYF. For the CDR3, the DNA is TGCGCCAGCAGCCGAGCGGGAGGCCGCCTCGACGAGCAGTACTTC.

This clone was detected only once. CDR3 region: CSVEVRAGAEQYF. CDR3 bases: TGCAGCGTTGAAGTAAGAGCGGGAGCTGAGCAGTACTTC. The chain links TRBV29-1 to TRBJ2-7; 8 positions match TRBD2. Per germline, CDR1 SQVTM and CDR2 ANQGSEA. The V gene end was trimmed by 1 base and the J gene end by 7 bases; junction bases not matched to a gene: 6. CDR3 length: 13 residues.

This chain joins TRBV19 and TRBJ2-3; 10 bases are shared with TRBD1. The trim removed 8 bases at V and 2 bases at J, leaving 7 bases unmatched. Germline V gene lookup returns CDR1 LNHDA and CDR2 SQIVND (reference sequence). The CDR3 contains 15 residues. CDR3 DNA: TGTGCCAGTTATCCGGGACAGGGGTTCACAGATACGCAGTATTTT. Translating it yields CASYPGQGFTDTQYF. The complete variable domain, with remaining parts taken from reference TRBV19 and TRBJ2-3, reads DGGITQSPKYLFRKEGQNVTLSCEQNLNHDAMYWYRQDPGQGLRLIYYSQIVNDFQKGDIAEGYSVSREKKESFPLTVTSAQKNPTAFYLCASYPGQGFTDTQYFGPGTRLTVL.

CDR3 sequence reads: CSVESTSVSTDTQYF. The CDR3 DNA reads TGCAGCGTTGAATCAACTAGCGTTAGCACAGATACGCAGTATTTT. J is TRBJ2-3 and V is TRBV29-1; 7 nucleotides align to TRBD2. V lost 2 bases to trimming and J lost 0 bases; unmatched junction nucleotides: 5. The CDR3 runs 15 residues. The germline V gene has CDR1 SQVTM and CDR2 ANQGSEA.

The genes are TRBV27 and TRBJ2-5, with 8 bases that match TRBD1. V shed 5 bases, J shed 5 bases, and the junction held 4 bases outside the gene matches. Looked up from germline, CDR1 is MNHEY and CDR2 is SMNVEV (reference sequence). The CDR3 sequence is 13 residues long. CDR3 residues: CASSPGGDETQYF. In nucleotides, the CDR3 is TGTGCCAGCAGTCCAGGGGGCGACGAGACCCAGTACTTC.

The gene calls are TRBV4-3 and TRBJ2-7; 8 nucleotides match TRBD2. The CDR3 consists of 16 residues. The germline CDR1 and CDR2 sequences are LGHNA and YSLEER. With V trimmed by 4 bases and J by 5 bases, 13 bases remained unmatched. The CDR3 coding sequence is TGCGCCAGCAGCCCGACCCCGGGGGGGGGCGGGAACGAGCAGTACTTC. As protein: CASSPTPGGGGNEQYF.

This clone was observed once. This CDR3 reads CASSEFGGTGVGYTF. The CDR3 region has the DNA TGTGCCAGCAGTGAATTTGGCGGGACAGGGGTTGGCTACACCTTC. The chain uses TRBV6-1 and TRBJ1-2, with TRBD1 matching 10 bases. There are 15 residues in the CDR3. Trimming removed 2 bases from V and 7 bases from J; junction bases left unmatched: 7. CDR1 is MNHNS and CDR2 is SASEGT in the germline V gene.

The chain joins TRBV27 to TRBJ1-5; D ambiguous. V was trimmed by 4 bases and J by 5 bases, leaving 9 bases between them. CDR1 and CDR2 from the germline V gene are MNHEY and SMNVEV (reference sequence). The CDR3 sequence is 13 residues long. The CDR3 DNA is TGTGCCAGCAGTTACATCGGGGATCAGCCCCAGCATTTT. Translated, it gives CASSYIGDQPQHF.

The chain uses TRBV7-9 and TRBJ2-1, with TRBD2 matching 12 bases. The trim removed 5 bases at V and 1 base at J, leaving 3 bases unmatched. The CDR3 is 16 amino acids. Germline V gene lookup returns CDR1 SEHNR and CDR2 FQNEAQ (reference sequence). In nucleotides, the CDR3 is TGTGCCAGCAGCACCGGGACTAGCGGGTCCTACAATGAGCAGTTCTTC. Translated, it gives CASSTGTSGSYNEQFF. Full variable domain (remainder filled in from reference TRBV7-9 and TRBJ2-1): DTGVSQNPRHKITKRGQNVTFRCDPISEHNRLYWYRQTLGQGPEFLTYFQNEAQLEKSRLLSDRFSAERPKGSFSTLEIQRTEQGDSAMYLCASSTGTSGSYNEQFFGPGTRLTVL.

The gene calls are TRBV6-1 and TRBJ2-3, with D possibly matching TRBD1 (5 bases). Per germline, CDR1 MNHNS and CDR2 SASEGT. Trimming left V 2 bases short and J 2 bases short, with 14 bases between. The CDR3 extends over 16 amino acids. DNA of the CDR3: TGTGCCAGCAGTGAATGGGTGACAGTACTCACAGATACGCAGTATTTT. This gives the protein CASSEWVTVLTDTQYF.

This clone was counted between two and nine times. The rearrangement joins TRBV6-6 to TRBJ2-7; D gene unclear. CDR1 is MNHNY and CDR2 is SVGAGI in the germline V gene (reference sequence). The V and J ends lost 6 bases and 0 bases respectively, with 15 bases between them. The CDR3 has 15 amino acids. The CDR3 spells CASRRPGESSYEQYF. CDR3 nucleotides: TGTGCCAGCAGACGCCCCGGTGAAAGCTCCTACGAGCAGTACTTC.

The chain has TRBV28 and TRBJ1-5; D might be TRBD1 (6 bases). CDR1 MDHEN and CDR2 SYDVKM come from the germline V gene. V was clipped by 7 bases and J by 3 bases, with 16 bases between them. This CDR3 has 15 residues. CDR3 region: CASKRGQRNNQPQHF. Written as DNA, the CDR3 is TGTGCCAGCAAGAGGGGACAAAGAAACAATCAGCCCCAGCATTTT.

This clone was observed once. The genes are TRBV6-1 and TRBJ2-7; D gene ambiguous. Germline V gene lookup returns CDR1 MNHNS and CDR2 SASEGT. V lost 2 bases to trimming and J lost 0 bases, with 8 bases between them. This CDR3 comprises 14 residues. CDR3 sequence: CASSERRGSYEQYF. The CDR3 DNA is TGTGCCAGCAGTGAAAGGCGCGGCTCCTACGAGCAGTACTTC.

The chain is built from TRBV7-8 and TRBJ2-7; D is ambiguous. The CDR3 consists of 13 residues. Germline CDR1 SGHVS, CDR2 FQNEAQ. The V end lost 4 bases, the J end lost 0 bases, and 7 bases lay between the germline ends. As DNA, the CDR3 is TGTGCCAGCAGCTCTACCGTCTCCTACGAGCAGTACTTC. Translation: CASSSTVSYEQYF.